The clone carrying this T cell receptor beta chain was recorded a few times. This sample is part of a study of blood T cell repertoires in COVID-19. The protocol was immunoSEQ multiplex PCR, while the TCRdb copy is restricted to in-frame clones and leaves out a portion. Seen here are around 250,000 clones, around 83% observed once, and the top ten hold roughly 5.7%. Trimming removed 0 bases at V and 3 bases at J, with 12 bases between. Germline CDR1 reads SGDLS; CDR2 reads YYNGEE. The CDR3 loop spans 15 amino acids. What was sequenced was peripheral blood. The chain is built from TRBV9 and TRBJ1-1; the D gene is possibly TRBD1 (5 bases). The receptor was isolated from an elderly man with acute or convalescent COVID-19. CDR3 region: CASSVEGRADTEAFF. The DNA for the CDR3 is TGTGCCAGCAGCGTAGAGGGCAGGGCCGACACTGAAGCTTTCTTT.